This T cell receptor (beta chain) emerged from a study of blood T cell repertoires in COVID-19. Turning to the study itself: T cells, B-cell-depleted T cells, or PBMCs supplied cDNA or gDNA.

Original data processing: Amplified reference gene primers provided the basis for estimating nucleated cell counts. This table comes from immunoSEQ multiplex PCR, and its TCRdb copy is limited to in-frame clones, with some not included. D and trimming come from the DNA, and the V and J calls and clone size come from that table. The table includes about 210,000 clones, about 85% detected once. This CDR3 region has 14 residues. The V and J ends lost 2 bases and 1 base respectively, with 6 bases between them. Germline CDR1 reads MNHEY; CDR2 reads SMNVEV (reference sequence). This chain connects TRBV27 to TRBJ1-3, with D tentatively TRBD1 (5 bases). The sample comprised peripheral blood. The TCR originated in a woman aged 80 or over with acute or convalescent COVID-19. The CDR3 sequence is CASSLGGSGNTIYF. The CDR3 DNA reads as TGTGCCAGCAGTTTAGGGGGGTCTGGAAACACCATATATTTT.